This T cell receptor beta chain was obtained from a study of metastatic and nonmetastatic thyroid tumors. At the level of the study: Repertoire data that came from the blood and tumor or nodule tissue of malignant and benign thyroid patients were compared. The study, taken as a whole, reports: Significantly higher TCR beta diversity was reportedly seen in malignant thyroid tumors than benign nodules, in blood and tumor.

No patient had received any treatment before thyroid surgery. This clone has ten or more counts. Its target is not known. This CDR3 has 15 residues. Germline V gene lookup returns CDR1 SEHNR and CDR2 FQNEAQ (reference sequence). The V segment lost 6 bases and the J segment 3 bases; nucleotides outside the gene matches: 6. In the source study's methods: Built for papillary thyroid cancer, a distant-metastasis classifier drew on CDR3 differences across clinicopathological groups. TCRdb reassembled clones from the PCR reads with MiXCR. TCRdb's processing, not the authors' own work, is the source of the V and J calls. The sample has roughly 45,000 clones, approximately 3% seen once.

This chain links TRBV7-9 with TRBJ2-3, with 10 nucleotides matching TRBD2. This TCR came from a female donor with papillary thyroid cancer or a benign thyroid nodule (not recorded which). Some clones in this sample may be carry-over from other donors' samples. The sample was blood. CDR3 bases: TGTGCCAGCAGTGATTGGACTAGCGGTACAGATACGCAGTATTTT. It encodes CASSDWTSGTDTQYF.